The 11 T cell receptor beta chains presented below share a single source sample, sequenced in a study of T cells after yellow fever vaccination. TCRdb processed the 5' RACE reads anew with MiXCR; each CDR3 protein has one entry. Here the sample spans 250,000 to 400,000 distinct CDR3 sequences, roughly 3.9% being singletons. The sequencing here drew on PBMCs, taken 5 days after the yellow fever booster vaccination. The receptor set was obtained from a man aged 18 to 30 who received the YFV17D yellow fever vaccine.

This clonotype was observed at least ten times. The chain has TRBV7-2 and TRBJ2-3, with D maybe TRBD1 (5 bases). The V gene lost 5 bases and the J gene lost 4 bases, with 10 bases spanning the gap. The CDR3 totals 13 residues. CDR1 SGHTA and CDR2 FQGNSA come from the germline V gene. CDR3: CASSLYRPDTQYF. In DNA, the CDR3 is TGTGCCAGCAGCCTATACAGGCCAGATACGCAGTATTTT.

This clonotype has a count of ten or more. The chain recombines TRBV12-3 or TRBV12-4 with TRBJ1-1; D might be TRBD1 (5 bases). Trimming removed 7 bases from V and 5 bases from J, with 14 bases in between. The CDR3 loop spans 13 amino acids. CDR3 DNA: TGTGCCAGCACCCTAACCGGGGGAACTGAAGCTTTCTTT. Its protein is CASTLTGGTEAFF.

This clonotype has more than one count but fewer than ten. V and J are TRBV15 and TRBJ1-4; no clear D. Per the germline V gene, CDR1 is LNHNV and CDR2 is YYDKDF (reference sequence). The V end lost 0 bases, the J end lost 7 bases, and 6 bases lay between the germline ends. This CDR3 comprises 13 residues. The CDR3 region is CATSRELGEKLFF. CDR3 DNA sequence: TGTGCCACCAGCAGAGAACTCGGTGAAAAACTGTTTTTT. The complete variable domain, with remaining parts taken from reference TRBV15 and TRBJ1-4, reads DAMVIQNPRYQVTQFGKPVTLSCSQTLNHNVMYWYQQKSSQAPKLLFHYYDKDFNNEADTPDNFQSRRPNTSFCFLDIRSPGLGDTAMYLCATSRELGEKLFFGSGTQLSVL.

This clonotype was detected a few times. This chain links TRBV2 with TRBJ2-3, with 15 bases lining up with TRBD2. Germline values: CDR1 SNHLY, CDR2 FYNNEI. The trim removed 6 bases at V and 3 bases at J, leaving 7 bases unmatched. The CDR3 is 17 residues long. The CDR3 sequence: CASRIGLAGGRTDTQYF. The CDR3, as DNA: TGTGCCAGCAGGATAGGACTAGCGGGGGGGCGGACAGATACGCAGTATTTT.

This clonotype was counted ten times or more. This chain joins TRBV7-6 and TRBJ2-5; 10 bases fit TRBD2. This CDR3 region has 14 residues. Germline V gene lookup returns CDR1 SGHVS and CDR2 FNYEAQ. J was trimmed by 1 base and V by 5 bases; bases with no gene match: 1. The CDR3 DNA follows: TGTGCCAGCAGCCGGACTAGCGGCCAAGAGACCCAGTACTTC. Encoded protein: CASSRTSGQETQYF.

The chain uses TRBV12-3 or TRBV12-4 and TRBJ1-4; maybe TRBD1 (5 bases). V shed 7 bases and J shed 11 bases, with 11 bases lying between them. The CDR3 runs 11 residues. The CDR3 spells CASNQGEKLFF. Written as DNA, the CDR3 is TGTGCCAGCAACCAAGGGGAGAAACTGTTTTTT.

V and J are TRBV7-2 and TRBJ2-5; no clear D. Per the germline V gene, CDR1 is SGHTA and CDR2 is FQGNSA. V shed 5 bases and J shed 0 bases, with 4 bases lying between them. The CDR3 is 12 amino acids. The DNA of the CDR3 is TGTGCCAGCAGCAAGTACCAAGAGACCCAGTACTTC. It encodes CASSKYQETQYF.

This clonotype was observed a handful of times. This chain connects TRBV28 to TRBJ2-7, with D maybe TRBD1 (6 bases). CDR3 length: 15 amino acids. V lost 7 bases, J lost 2 bases, and 18 bases lay in between. Germline lookup yields CDR1 MDHEN and CDR2 SYDVKM. CDR3 loop: CASTNGQWPPYEQYV. Here the CDR3 DNA reads TGTGCCAGCACAAATGGACAGTGGCCCCCCTACGAGCAGTACGTC.

This clonotype was observed a handful of times. The gene calls are TRBV5-1 and TRBJ1-4; TRBD1 agrees at 7 bases. The CDR3 has 15 residues. Germline assignment: CDR1 SGHRS and CDR2 YFSETQ. V lost 3 bases, J lost 0 bases, and 2 bases stayed unmatched. The CDR3: CASSSGTATNEKLFF. The DNA of the CDR3 is TGCGCCAGCAGCTCCGGGACAGCAACTAATGAAAAACTGTTTTTT.

This clonotype was recorded many times. The rearrangement links TRBV20-1 to TRBJ2-3; no firm D call. Germline-derived CDR1 and CDR2 are DFQATT and SNEGSKA (reference sequence). Trimming took 1 base from V and 8 from J, leaving 10 bases between them. This CDR3 region has 12 residues. The CDR3 DNA is TGCAGTGCTAGAGTTGATCTAGGTACGCAGTATTTT. It specifies CSARVDLGTQYF.

This clonotype was recorded at least ten times. The J gene is TRBJ2-7, the V gene TRBV12-3 or TRBV12-4, with D possibly matching TRBD2 (6 bases). V lost 2 bases and J lost 1, with 9 bases in between. The CDR3 is 14 residues long. CDR3 nucleotides: TGTGCCAGCAGTTTAACGGCGGGATCCTACGAGCAGTACTTC. Its protein is CASSLTAGSYEQYF.